Each of the 9 T cell receptor beta chains below was sequenced from the same sample in a study of T-cell reconstitution after alpha-beta-depleted transplantation in children. The library targeted TCRbeta and was prepared with unique molecular identifiers. Via MiXCR, TCRdb re-called the PCR reads, giving one row per CDR3 protein. The data hold 98,000 or so distinct CDR3 sequences, with about 22% observed a single time. The specimen comprised PBMCs, sampled before TCRalphabeta/CD19-depleted stem cell transplant. Source of these receptors: a boy aged 2-9 years with acute lymphoblastic leukemia, due to receive a stem cell transplant.

The chain combines TRBV20-1 with TRBJ2-5; D could derive from TRBD1 or TRBD2 (5 bases each). This CDR3 contains 11 residues. V was clipped by 6 bases and J by 4 bases, with 9 bases between them. Per the germline V gene, CDR1 is DFQATT and CDR2 is SNEGSKA (reference sequence). Here the CDR3 reads CSAGVAETQYF. The CDR3 DNA reads as TGCAGTGCGGGGGTAGCAGAGACCCAGTACTTC.

This sequence joins TRBV20-1 and TRBJ2-6, with D uncertain. CDR1 and CDR2 (germline): DFQATT, SNEGSKA (reference sequence). With 5 bases removed from V and 4 bases from J, the gap between germline ends came to 9 bases. This CDR3 is 13 amino acids long. DNA of the CDR3: TGCAGTGCTGAGGAGTGGGGGGCCAACGTCCTGACTTTC. Its translation: CSAEEWGANVLTF.

The chain employs TRBV28 and TRBJ1-4; no firm D call. V was pared by 5 bases and J by 0 bases, with 10 bases between. Germline V gives CDR1 MDHEN, CDR2 SYDVKM. The CDR3 sequence is 15 residues long. The CDR3 nucleotides are TGTGCCAGCAGTAGTTTGCTGACAACTAATGAAAAACTGTTTTTT. Protein product: CASSSLLTTNEKLFF.

This clonotype was detected only a few times. The genes are TRBV7-2 and TRBJ2-3; no clear D gene. The CDR3 consists of 14 residues. Trimming took 2 bases from V and 2 from J, leaving 8 bases between them. The germline gives CDR1 SGHTA, CDR2 FQGNSA. CDR3 DNA: TGTGCCAGCAGCTTATCCCCTATCACAGATACGCAGTATTTT. Amino acids: CASSLSPITDTQYF.

This clonotype was detected only a few times. This chain joins TRBV9 and TRBJ2-1, with TRBD2 matching 10 bases. V lost 0 bases and J lost 7; bases outside the gene matches: 7. CDR1 is SGDLS, CDR2 YYNGEE, per germline. The CDR3 is 16 amino acids. The CDR3 reads CASSVAPLAGDNEQFF. CDR3 sequence (DNA): TGTGCCAGCAGCGTAGCTCCCCTAGCGGGAGATAATGAGCAGTTCTTC.

The V call is TRBV28, the J call TRBJ1-3, with D maybe TRBD1 (5 bases). V shed 3 bases and J shed 1 base, with 10 bases lying between them. The CDR3 extends over 15 amino acids. Germline assignment: CDR1 MDHEN and CDR2 SYDVKM. CDR3 nucleotide sequence: TGTGCCAGCAGTTTTCATGGGGGTTCTGGAAACACCATATATTTT. Encoded protein: CASSFHGGSGNTIYF.

This clonotype was picked up a small number of times. The chain couples TRBV12-3 or TRBV12-4 to TRBJ2-1, with 12 bases that match TRBD2. Germline trimming cut 5 bases from V and 2 bases from J; bases unmatched to any gene: 4. This CDR3 is built from 16 residues. The CDR3 here is CASSQLAGGTYNEQFF. The CDR3 coding sequence is TGTGCCAGCAGTCAACTAGCGGGAGGCACCTACAATGAGCAGTTCTTC.

This clonotype was picked up a small number of times. The chain carries TRBV20-1 and TRBJ2-7, with 10 nucleotides matching TRBD2. Germline loops: CDR1 DFQATT, CDR2 SNEGSKA (reference sequence). Trimming removed 6 bases from V and 2 bases from J; junction bases left unmatched: 4. This CDR3 is 13 amino acids long. CDR3 sequence (DNA): TGCAGTGCCCAGACTAGCGGGCCCTACGAGCAGTACTTC. Protein: CSAQTSGPYEQYF.

The V call is TRBV4-2, the J call TRBJ2-1; the D gene is possibly TRBD1 (5 bases). The CDR3 totals 15 residues. CDR1 and CDR2 (germline): LGHNA, YNFKEQ. Trimming removed 1 base at V and 6 bases at J, with 13 bases between. The CDR3 here is CASSQAPRGANEQFF. The CDR3 nucleotides read TGTGCCAGCAGCCAAGCCCCCCGTGGGGCCAATGAGCAGTTCTTC.